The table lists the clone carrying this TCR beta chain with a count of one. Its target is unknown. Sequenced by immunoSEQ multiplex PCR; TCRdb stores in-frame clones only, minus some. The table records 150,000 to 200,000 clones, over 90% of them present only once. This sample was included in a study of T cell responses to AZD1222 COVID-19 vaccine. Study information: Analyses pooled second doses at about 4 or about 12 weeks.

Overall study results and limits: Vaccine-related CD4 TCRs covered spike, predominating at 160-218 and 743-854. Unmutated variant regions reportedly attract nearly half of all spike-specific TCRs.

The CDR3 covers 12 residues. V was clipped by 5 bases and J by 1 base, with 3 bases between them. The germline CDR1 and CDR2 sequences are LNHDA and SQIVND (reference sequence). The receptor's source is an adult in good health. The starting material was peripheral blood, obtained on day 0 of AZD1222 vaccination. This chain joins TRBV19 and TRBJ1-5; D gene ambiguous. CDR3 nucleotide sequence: TGTGCCAGTAGTCAGAGCAATCAGCCCCAGCATTTT. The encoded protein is CASSQSNQPQHF.